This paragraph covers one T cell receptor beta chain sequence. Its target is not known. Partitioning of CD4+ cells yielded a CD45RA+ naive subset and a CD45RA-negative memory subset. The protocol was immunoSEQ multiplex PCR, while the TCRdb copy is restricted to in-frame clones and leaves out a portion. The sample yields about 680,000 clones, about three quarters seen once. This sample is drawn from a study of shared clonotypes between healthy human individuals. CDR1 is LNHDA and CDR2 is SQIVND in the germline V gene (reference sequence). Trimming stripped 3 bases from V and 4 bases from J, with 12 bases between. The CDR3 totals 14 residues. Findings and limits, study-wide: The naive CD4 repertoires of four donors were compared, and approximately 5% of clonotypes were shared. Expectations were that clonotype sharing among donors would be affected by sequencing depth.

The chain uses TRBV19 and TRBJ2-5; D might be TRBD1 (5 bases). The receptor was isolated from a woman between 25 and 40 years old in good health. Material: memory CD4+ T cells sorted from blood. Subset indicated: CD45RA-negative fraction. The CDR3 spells CASSIFQGSETQYF. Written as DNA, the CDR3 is TGTGCCAGTAGTATTTTCCAGGGATCAGAGACCCAGTACTTC. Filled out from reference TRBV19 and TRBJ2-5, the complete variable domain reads DGGITQSPKYLFRKEGQNVTLSCEQNLNHDAMYWYRQDPGQGLRLIYYSQIVNDFQKGDIAEGYSVSREKKESFPLTVTSAQKNPTAFYLCASSIFQGSETQYFGPGTRLLVL.